The T cell receptor (beta chain) described here comes from a study of PD-1 blockade in mismatch repair-deficient tumors. Study-level information: Enrolled about 2013-2017, patients had progressing, pretreated mismatch repair-deficient cancers of 12 to 13 types. Study-level findings and limits: Tumor-resident clones, often absent from pretreatment blood, expanded after pembrolizumab and then contracted.

TCRdb's table, derived via immunoSEQ multiplex PCR, lists solely in-frame clones and lacks some. The profile shows tens of thousands of clones, 81% of them singletons. The junction had 7 bases not matched to a gene; V was cut back by 2 bases and J by 5 bases. The CDR3 totals 15 residues. Germline CDR1 and CDR2: KGHSH and LQKENI. A word on this clone: What it binds is unknown.

The sequence derives from an adult with mismatch repair-deficient cancer. The chain employs TRBV18 and TRBJ2-5, with 8 bases that match TRBD1. Specimen: peripheral blood, collected 12 weeks after starting pembrolizumab. In DNA, the CDR3 is TGTGCCAGCTCACCAATGACAGGGGACAGGGAGACCCAGTACTTC. Translation gives CASSPMTGDRETQYF.